This TCR beta chain was identified during a study of T cell clonotyping in hematopoietic cell transplantation. In the study overall: Pretransplant recipient samples were taken after cytoreduction. Study observations and caveats: Pathologically expanded recipient clonotypes increased progressively from day 30 to day 180 as diversity fell. At the given depth, recipient repertoires were over 95% de novo clonotypes. CD4 and CD8 repertoire contributions could not be separated without sorting.

As to this clone: What it binds is not known.

Sequencing used immunoSEQ multiplex PCR; TCRdb keeps in-frame clones, though not all of them. The table has approximately 5,000 clones, about 30% seen once; the top ten hold roughly a sixth. Described time point: recipient sample about 28 days before transplant, after cytoreduction. Between the trimmed V and J ends, which lost 2 bases and 2 bases, there was a span of 10 bases. The CDR3 contains 14 residues. Germline CDR1 and CDR2: GTSNPN and SVGIG (reference sequence). This clonotype was sampled from a man in his fifties with myelofibrosis. Some clones in this sample may be carry-over from other donors' samples. The sequencing here drew on peripheral blood mononuclear cells, taken before stem cell transplant. The chain recombines TRBV30 with TRBJ1-5, with no clear D. In DNA, the CDR3 is TGTGCCTGGAGTAAGGAGATTGGCAATCAGCCCCAGCATTTT. Translation: CAWSKEIGNQPQHF.